A single sample gave rise to the 3 T cell receptor beta chains below, sequenced in a study of PD-1 blockade in classical Hodgkin lymphoma. TCRdb keeps only in-frame clones here, not all; method: immunoSEQ multiplex PCR. The table records tens of thousands of clones, 75% to 85% of them present only once. Time point of the sample: cycle 4 day 1 (C4D1), after less than 7 weeks of nivolumab. Each patient experienced a relapse that followed autologous stem cell transplantation, and brentuximab vedotin exposure varied. Sample: peripheral blood mononuclear cells (PBMCs), taken before the fourth cycle of nivolumab. All receptors come from a human donor with classical Hodgkin lymphoma.

This clone was seen a few times. V is TRBV29-1 and J is TRBJ1-3; no definite D call. The length of the CDR3 is 13 residues. Deletions cut 2 bases from V and 2 bases from J, with 7 bases between. CDR1 is SQVTM and CDR2 is ANQGSEA in the germline V gene. The CDR3 DNA reads as TGCAGCGTTGAAAGGCAGGCTGGAAACACCATATATTTT. It translates to CSVERQAGNTIYF. The full variable domain, with the rest looked up from reference TRBV29-1 and TRBJ1-3, is SAVISQKPSRDICQRGTSLTIQCQVDSQVTMMFWYRQQPGQSLTLIATANQGSEATYESGFVIDKFPISRPNLTFSTLTVSNMSPEDSSIYLCSVERQAGNTIYFGEGSWLTVV.

The chain links TRBV6-5 to TRBJ1-2; D might be TRBD1 (6 bases). The CDR3 has 15 amino acids. Per the germline V gene, CDR1 is MNHEY and CDR2 is SVGAGI. With 4 bases removed from V and 7 bases from J, the gap between germline ends came to 19 bases. The CDR3 DNA sequence: TGTGCCAGCAGTTCGACCCAGGGGTGGGGAGGTGGCTACACCTTC. This translates into CASSSTQGWGGGYTF.

This chain uses TRBV2 with TRBJ1-2, with D possibly matching TRBD1 (5 bases). Trimming took 8 bases from V and 6 from J, leaving 19 bases between them. Per germline, CDR1 SNHLY and CDR2 FYNNEI. This CDR3 contains 14 residues. The DNA for the CDR3 is TGTGCCAGCTCCCTCGGGGGGGTGAGGGATGGCTACACCTTC. Its translation: CASSLGGVRDGYTF. Filled out from reference TRBV2 and TRBJ1-2, the complete variable domain reads EPEVTQTPSHQVTQMGQEVILRCVPISNHLYFYWYRQILGQKVEFLVSFYNNEISEKSEIFDDQFSVERPDGSNFTLKIRSTKLEDSAMYFCASSLGGVRDGYTFGSGTRLTVV.